These 26 T cell receptor beta chains were sequenced from one sample in a study of T cell responses to AZD1222 COVID-19 vaccine. Clones were read by immunoSEQ multiplex PCR, and TCRdb kept only the in-frame ones, dropping some. The table records over 150,000 clones, less than 90% of them present only once. Specimen: peripheral blood, collected on day 0 of MenACWY control vaccination. Every receptor here comes from an adult in good health.

J is TRBJ2-5 and V is TRBV5-8; weak D call: TRBD2 (5 bases). Trimming cost V 4 bases and J 3 bases, with 7 bases left between them. Germline V gene sequence: CDR1 SGHTS, CDR2 YDEGEE. The CDR3 has 12 amino acids. The DNA for the CDR3 is TGTGCCAGCAGCCCGCGGGAAGAGACCCAGTACTTC. Translated, it gives CASSPREETQYF.

This sequence joins TRBV11-3 and TRBJ2-7; tentative D call: TRBD2 (5 bases). The CDR3 is 15 residues long. Trimming took off 5 bases at V and 4 bases at J, with 18 bases between the two ends. The germline V gene has CDR1 SGHNT and CDR2 YENEEA. The CDR3 sequence: CASSEGGRRYYEQYF. CDR3 sequence (DNA): TGTGCCAGCAGCGAAGGCGGGCGACGCTATTACGAGCAGTACTTC.

The V and J genes are TRBV5-1 and TRBJ2-1; 10 bases map to TRBD2. The CDR3 loop spans 15 amino acids. Per the germline V gene, CDR1 is SGHRS and CDR2 is YFSETQ. V lost 3 bases and J lost 3; bases outside the gene matches: 3. The CDR3 region has the DNA TGCGCCAGCAGCTGGACTAGCGGAATCTACAATGAGCAGTTCTTC. Its translation: CASSWTSGIYNEQFF.

This clone appeared a single time. This rearrangement joins TRBV2 to TRBJ2-3, with D possibly TRBD2 on 6 matching bases. Per germline, CDR1 SNHLY and CDR2 FYNNEI. The V and J ends lost 5 bases and 3 bases respectively, with 15 bases between them. The CDR3 consists of 15 residues. The CDR3, as DNA: TGTGCCAGCAGTTTTGGTCCGGGGAGGACAGATACGCAGTATTTT. Its protein is CASSFGPGRTDTQYF.

The chain recombines TRBV5-5 with TRBJ2-3; possible D gene TRBD2, 6 bases. V was cut by 1 base and J by 2 bases, with 11 bases left in between. Per germline, CDR1 SGHKS and CDR2 YYEKEE (reference sequence). The CDR3 is made up of 15 amino acids. CDR3 region: CASSLTSSATDTQYF. The CDR3 nucleotides are TGTGCCAGCAGCTTGACTAGCTCCGCCACAGATACGCAGTATTTT.

As concerns this clone: Additional DNA sequences in this sample encode the identical CDR3. The CDR3 region has the DNA TGTGCCAGCAGCTTGGAGGCAACAGATACGCAGTATTTT. Protein product: CASSLEATDTQYF. The gene calls are TRBV5-6 and TRBJ2-3; D remains unclear. CDR3 size: 13 residues. Germline lookup yields CDR1 SGHDT and CDR2 YYEEEE. The V end was cut by 0 bases, the J end by 3 bases, with 5 bases between.

The CDR3 is CASSLAGREIDTQYF. In nucleotides, the CDR3 is TGCGCCAGCAGCCTCGCGGGGAGGGAGATTGATACGCAGTATTTT. The rearrangement links TRBV5-1 to TRBJ2-3, with 7 bases fitting TRBD2. The CDR3 contains 15 residues. In germline, CDR1 is SGHRS, CDR2 YFSETQ. Trimming at V came to 4 bases and at J to 6 bases, leaving 11 bases not matched to a gene.

V usage is TRBV13 and J usage is TRBJ1-5, with unresolved D. This CDR3 is 15 amino acids long. The V end lost 3 bases, the J end lost 1 base, and 10 bases lay between the germline ends. Germline loops: CDR1 PRHDT, CDR2 FYEKMQ (reference sequence). The DNA of the CDR3 is TGTGCCAGCAGCTTTGGGCAGCCCAGCAATCAGCCCCAGCATTTT. Protein: CASSFGQPSNQPQHF.

This clone was observed once. The J gene is TRBJ2-3, the V gene TRBV7-8; D unclear. Between the trimmed V and J ends, which lost 5 bases and 8 bases, there was a span of 11 bases. Per germline, CDR1 SGHVS and CDR2 FQNEAQ. The CDR3 spans 12 residues. The CDR3 sequence: CASSLGHGTQYF. CDR3 in DNA: TGTGCCAGCAGCCTAGGCCACGGTACGCAGTATTTT.

The rearrangement uses TRBV30 and TRBJ1-3; unclear D gene. Trimming took 1 base from V and 2 from J, leaving 6 bases between them. From germline, CDR1 is GTSNPN and CDR2 SVGIG (reference sequence). The CDR3 has 13 amino acids. The CDR3 protein is CAWSGSAGNTIYF. Here the CDR3 DNA reads TGTGCCTGGAGTGGGTCTGCTGGAAACACCATATATTTT.

A single count supports this clone. The J gene is TRBJ2-1, the V gene TRBV14; TRBD2 aligns across 7 bases. The CDR3 extends over 14 amino acids. CDR1 is SGHDN and CDR2 is FVKESK in the germline V gene. The J segment lost 7 bases and the V segment lost 8 bases, leaving 11 bases of the junction unmatched. Written as DNA, the CDR3 is TGTGCCAGCGCGCGGGACCTACTAGCGAATGAGCAGTTCTTC. Translating gives CASARDLLANEQFF.

This clone appeared once. The CDR3 DNA reads as TGTGCCAGCAGCCCCGTAGCGGGAGCTTACGAGCAGTACTTC. This translates into CASSPVAGAYEQYF. J is TRBJ2-7 and V is TRBV3-1 (or the pseudogene TRBV3-2); 9 bases line up with TRBD2. The CDR3 spans 14 residues. Germline lookup yields CDR1 LGHDT and CDR2 YNNKEL (reference sequence). V trimming: 4 bases; J trimming: 4 bases; junction bases outside the gene matches: 5.

This chain connects TRBV19 to TRBJ2-2; 8 bases are shared with TRBD2. The CDR3 consists of 15 residues. V was pared by 5 bases and J by 4 bases, with 6 bases of the junction left unmatched. Germline V lookup: CDR1 LNHDA, CDR2 SQIVND (reference sequence). The CDR3 region is CASSLRGGVTGELFF. The CDR3 nucleotides are TGTGCCAGTAGTCTCCGGGGGGGCGTCACCGGGGAGCTGTTTTTT.

The chain combines TRBV6-5 with TRBJ1-6, with 9 bases aligning to TRBD1. This CDR3 region has 15 residues. The germline V gene encodes CDR1 MNHEY and CDR2 SVGAGI. J gave up 9 bases and V 5 bases, and 8 bases lay outside the gene matches. CDR3 in amino acids: CASSPDRGRGSPLHF. The CDR3 nucleotides read TGTGCCAGCAGTCCTGACAGGGGGAGGGGTTCACCCCTCCACTTT.

The J gene is TRBJ2-6, the V gene TRBV6-4; 8 bases agree with TRBD1. With 6 bases clipped from V and 4 bases from J, the junction kept 5 bases outside the gene matches. CDR1 and CDR2 from the germline V gene are MRHNA and SNTAGT. CDR3 length: 15 residues. The CDR3 nucleotides read TGTGCCAGCAGCCCGGACAGGGCCGGGGCCAACGTCCTGACTTTC. Its translation is CASSPDRAGANVLTF.

This clone was picked up many times. The chain couples TRBV4-1 to TRBJ1-1; D ambiguous. The length of the CDR3 is 13 residues. V was pared by 3 bases and J by 13 bases, with 18 bases between. CDR1 is MGHRA and CDR2 is YSYEKL in the germline V gene. The CDR3 nucleotides are TGCGCCAGCAGCCAGTACTCAGGTGGGAATGGTTTCTTT. The encoded protein is CASSQYSGGNGFF.

The chain uses TRBV24-1 and TRBJ2-3; TRBD1 matches at 7 bases. There are 15 residues in the CDR3. With V trimmed by 7 bases and J by 1 base, 7 bases remained unmatched. CDR1 KGHDR and CDR2 SFDVKD come from the germline V gene. CDR3 sequence reads: CATSHTGVGTDTQYF. The CDR3 DNA follows: TGTGCCACCAGCCATACAGGGGTTGGCACAGATACGCAGTATTTT.

The chain has TRBV7-6 and TRBJ1-5; TRBD1 agrees at 7 bases. J was trimmed by 0 bases and V by 1 base; bases with no gene match: 6. Germline V CDR1 and CDR2: SGHVS, FNYEAQ. This CDR3 spans 17 amino acids. In DNA, the CDR3 is TGTGCCAGCAGCTTAGGCGGGACAGTATATAGCAATCAGCCCCAGCATTTT. Translating it yields CASSLGGTVYSNQPQHF.

This clone was found a few times. The chain uses TRBV12-3 or TRBV12-4 and TRBJ2-7; 7 bases match TRBD1. J was trimmed by 3 bases and V by 5 bases; bases with no gene match: 4. The CDR3 spans 13 residues. CDR3 protein: CASSPGQNYEQYF. The CDR3 DNA sequence: TGTGCCAGCAGTCCGGGACAGAACTACGAGCAGTACTTC.

This clone was seen only once. As DNA, the CDR3 is TGCGCCAGCAGCTTGTCAGGGACTAGCGGGAGGGCCAACGAGCAGTACTTC. This encodes CASSLSGTSGRANEQYF. This chain links TRBV5-1 with TRBJ2-7, with 16 nucleotides matching TRBD2. The CDR3 extends over 17 amino acids. V lost 1 base and J lost 5; bases outside the gene matches: 6. Germline values: CDR1 SGHRS, CDR2 YFSETQ.

The genes are TRBV9 and TRBJ1-2; 7 positions match TRBD1. This CDR3 has 15 amino acids. Germline loops: CDR1 SGDLS, CDR2 YYNGEE. The J segment lost 4 bases and the V segment lost 0 bases, leaving 6 bases of the junction unmatched. CDR3 in DNA: TGTGCCAGCAGCGTAGTCACAGGGGTTGGCTATGGCTACACCTTC. Amino acid sequence: CASSVVTGVGYGYTF.

The rearrangement links TRBV28 to TRBJ1-2; D is uncertain. Germline loops: CDR1 MDHEN, CDR2 SYDVKM. The CDR3 spans 13 residues. Trimming pared 11 bases from V and 8 bases from J, leaving 21 bases between. The CDR3 protein is CAGSSHGRAGYTF. The CDR3 DNA reads as TGTGCCGGGTCCTCTCACGGGCGAGCCGGCTACACCTTC.

The chain couples TRBV30 to TRBJ1-2; 7 nucleotides align to TRBD1. Germline V gene lookup returns CDR1 GTSNPN and CDR2 SVGIG (reference sequence). The CDR3 is made up of 14 amino acids. J lost 1 base, V lost 4 bases, and 6 bases had no gene match. This chain's CDR3 is CAWMHRDSNYGYTF. CDR3 DNA: TGTGCCTGGATGCACCGGGACAGTAACTATGGCTACACCTTC.

This clone has only one observation. This chain joins TRBV4-2 and TRBJ1-2; D is possibly TRBD1 (6 bases). This CDR3 region has 15 residues. The ends were cut back, 4 bases at V and 4 bases at J, with 16 bases in the middle. In germline, CDR1 is LGHNA, CDR2 YNFKEQ. CDR3 amino acids: CASSLQGSSTYGYTF. CDR3 in DNA: TGTGCCAGCAGCCTGCAGGGGAGTTCTACCTATGGCTACACCTTC.

This clone was detected only once. The chain joins TRBV12-3 or TRBV12-4 to TRBJ1-1, with a possible D match to TRBD1 (5 bases). The CDR3 sequence is 13 residues long. V shed 3 bases and J shed 5 bases, with 10 bases lying between them. The CDR3 sequence is CASSFGGRTEAFF. DNA of the CDR3: TGTGCCAGCAGTTTCGGGGGTAGGACTGAAGCTTTCTTT.

CDR3 nucleotides: TGTGCCAGCAGTGGCGGACATGGCGGGAGTAACTATGGCTACACCTTC. Translation gives CASSGGHGGSNYGYTF. The gene calls are TRBV6-2 or TRBV6-3 and TRBJ1-2, with D tentatively TRBD1 (5 bases). V was trimmed by 5 bases and J by 1 base, leaving 17 bases between them. Germline CDR1 reads MNHEY; CDR2 reads SVGEGT. The CDR3 is 16 residues long.